The entry that follows covers one T cell receptor (beta chain) sequence. Sequencing was performed with immunoSEQ multiplex PCR; in TCRdb, only in-frame clones are kept and a portion is missing. The sample records 35,000 to 40,000 clones, 82% being singletons. This sample was included in a study of preoperative IRX-2 immunotherapy in early breast cancer. Indicated treatment: preoperative locoregional IRX-2 cytokine immunotherapy. The sequencing here drew on lymph node tissue, taken after IRX-2 immunotherapy. The source is a human donor with breast cancer.

The CDR3 nucleotides are TGTGCCAGTAGTATCAGGTGGACTAGCGTGGTAGATGAGCAGTTCTTC. Protein sequence: CASSIRWTSVVDEQFF. The chain links TRBV19 to TRBJ2-1; 9 bases are shared with TRBD2. CDR3 length equals 16 residues. Germline CDR1 and CDR2: LNHDA and SQIVND (reference sequence). J gave up 8 bases and V 3 bases, and 11 bases lay outside the gene matches.